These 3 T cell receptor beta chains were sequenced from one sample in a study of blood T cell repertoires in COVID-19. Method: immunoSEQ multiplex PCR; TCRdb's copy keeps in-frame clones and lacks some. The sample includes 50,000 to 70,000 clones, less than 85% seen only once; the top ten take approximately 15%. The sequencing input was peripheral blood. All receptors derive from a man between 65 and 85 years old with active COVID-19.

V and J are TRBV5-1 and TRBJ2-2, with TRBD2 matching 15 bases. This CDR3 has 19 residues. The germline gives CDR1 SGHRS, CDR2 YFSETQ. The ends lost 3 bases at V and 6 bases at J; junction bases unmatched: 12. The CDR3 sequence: CASSSRTSGRAAVPGELFF. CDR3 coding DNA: TGCGCCAGCAGCTCTCGGACTAGCGGGAGGGCCGCGGTCCCCGGGGAGCTGTTTTTT.

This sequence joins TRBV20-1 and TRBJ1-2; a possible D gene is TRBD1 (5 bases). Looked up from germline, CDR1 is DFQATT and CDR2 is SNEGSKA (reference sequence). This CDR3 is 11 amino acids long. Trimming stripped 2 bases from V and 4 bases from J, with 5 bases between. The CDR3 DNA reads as TGCAGTGCTAGACAGGGCTATGGCTACACCTTC. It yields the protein CSARQGYGYTF.

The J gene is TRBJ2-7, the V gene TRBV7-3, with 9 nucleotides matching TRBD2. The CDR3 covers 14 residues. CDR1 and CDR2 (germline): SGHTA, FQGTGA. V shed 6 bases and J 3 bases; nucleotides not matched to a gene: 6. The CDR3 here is CASSSGTSRYEQYF. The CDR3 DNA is TGTGCCAGCAGTTCCGGGACTAGCCGCTACGAGCAGTACTTC.